The 15 T cell receptor beta chains below all came from one sample that was sequenced in a study of T cell clusters in autoimmune cytopenias. Each sample's input was approximately 0.25 ug genomic DNA, 35,000 to 40,000 genome equivalents. Multiplex touch-down PCR amplified TRB using TRB-A and TRB-B pools in one tube. With the multiplex PCR reads reprocessed, TCRdb shows one record per CDR3 protein and no DNA. In all, the sample yields approximately 12,000 distinct CDR3 sequences. Sequences were obtained from peripheral blood. All receptors derive from a human donor with an autoimmune cytopenia or autoimmune hepatitis (not recorded which).

Judged by frequency, this clonotype is medium-sized. This chain connects TRBV19 to TRBJ2-5; the D call from TCRdb, TRBD1, cannot be confirmed without DNA. Germline assignment: CDR1 LNHDA and CDR2 SQIVND (reference sequence). The CDR3 covers 15 residues. The CDR3 here is CASSTPGQGQETQYF.

V usage is TRBV30 and J usage is TRBJ1-5. This CDR3 is 14 amino acids long. Germline values: CDR1 GTSNPN, CDR2 SVGIG (reference sequence). The CDR3: CAWSVLEENQPQHF.

V gene TRBV5-5 combines with J gene TRBJ2-7; TCRdb calls TRBD1, which cannot be checked without DNA. The CDR3 is made up of 14 amino acids. Germline V CDR1 and CDR2: SGHKS, YYEKEE (reference sequence). This CDR3 reads CASSRDGLSYEQYF.

This chain joins TRBV27 and TRBJ2-7; TCRdb names TRBD2, which stays unverified in the absence of DNA. Germline CDR1 MNHEY, CDR2 SMNVEV (reference sequence). The CDR3 length is 15 residues. The CDR3 spells CASTGLAGGPGWLYF.

The chain links TRBV6-5 to TRBJ2-7; the TCRdb D gene call, TRBD2, has no DNA to confirm it. CDR1 and CDR2 from the germline V gene are MNHEY and SVGAGI. There are 15 residues in the CDR3. The CDR3 here is CASSYSREGPYEQYF.

This CDR3 reads CASSLGPDSVEAFF. V gene TRBV27 combines with J gene TRBJ1-1. Germline V CDR1 and CDR2: MNHEY, SMNVEV (reference sequence). The CDR3 covers 14 residues.

The chain has TRBV12-3 or TRBV12-4 and TRBJ2-5; the D call from TCRdb, TRBD2, cannot be confirmed without DNA. This CDR3 is built from 20 residues. The chain's CDR3 is CASSLRTGLAGAPSPGTQYF.

The genes are TRBV6-5 and TRBJ1-5. The CDR3 extends over 13 amino acids. The germline gives CDR1 MNHEY, CDR2 SVGAGI. Here the CDR3 reads CASRTNSNQPQHF.

This chain joins TRBV19 and TRBJ1-3. The CDR3 is 14 amino acids. Germline loops: CDR1 LNHDA, CDR2 SQIVND (reference sequence). The CDR3: CASGTGTTGNTIYF.

The genes are TRBV30 and TRBJ2-1. This CDR3 has 13 residues. The V gene's germline CDR1 is GTSNPN and CDR2 SVGIG (reference sequence). CDR3 protein: CAWSSGRNNEQFF.

The rearrangement joins TRBV19 to TRBJ1-3. Looked up from germline, CDR1 is LNHDA and CDR2 is SQIVND (reference sequence). The CDR3 runs 16 residues. CDR3: CASSRSTGTLSNTIYF. Supplemented by reference TRBV19 and TRBJ1-3, the full variable domain reads DGGITQSPKYLFRKEGQNVTLSCEQNLNHDAMYWYRQDPGQGLRLIYYSQIVNDFQKGDIAEGYSVSREKKESFPLTVTSAQKNPTAFYLCASSRSTGTLSNTIYFGEGSWLTVV.

The chain recombines TRBV27 with TRBJ2-2; TCRdb calls TRBD2, which cannot be checked without DNA. There are 14 residues in the CDR3. From germline, CDR1 is MNHEY and CDR2 SMNVEV (reference sequence). The CDR3: CASSWREVTGELFF.

V is TRBV12-3 or TRBV12-4 and J is TRBJ2-7. This CDR3 has 12 residues. CDR3 residues: CASRLGPYEQYF.

This chain connects TRBV20-1 to TRBJ2-3; the D call from TCRdb, TRBD1, cannot be confirmed without DNA. Germline V gene lookup returns CDR1 DFQATT and CDR2 SNEGSKA (reference sequence). The CDR3 totals 15 residues. The CDR3 sequence is CSARETGLSTDTQYF.

This clonotype is classed as medium-sized (0.01 to 0.1%) by frequency. The CDR3 here is CSVETGEGYGYTF. V and J are TRBV29-1 and TRBJ1-2; TCRdb proposes TRBD1, but this gene call is untestable without DNA. In germline, CDR1 is SQVTM, CDR2 ANQGSEA. There are 13 residues in the CDR3.